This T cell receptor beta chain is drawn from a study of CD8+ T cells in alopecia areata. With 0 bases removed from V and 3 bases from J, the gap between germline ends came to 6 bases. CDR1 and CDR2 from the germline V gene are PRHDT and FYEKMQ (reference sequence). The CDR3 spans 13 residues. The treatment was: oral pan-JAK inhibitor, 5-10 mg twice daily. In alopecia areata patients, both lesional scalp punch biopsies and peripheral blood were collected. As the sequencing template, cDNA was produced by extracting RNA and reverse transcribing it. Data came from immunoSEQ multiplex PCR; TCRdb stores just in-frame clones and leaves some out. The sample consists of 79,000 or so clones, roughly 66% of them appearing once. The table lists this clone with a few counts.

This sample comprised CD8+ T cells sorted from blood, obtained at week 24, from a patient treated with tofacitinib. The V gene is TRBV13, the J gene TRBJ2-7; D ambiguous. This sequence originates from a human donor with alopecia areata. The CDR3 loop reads CASSLGSVYEQYF. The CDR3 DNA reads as TGTGCCAGCAGCTTAGGGTCCGTCTACGAGCAGTACTTC.